A selection of T cell receptor beta chains follows, all from one sample in a study of T-cell memory formation after mild COVID-19. One entry per CDR3 protein, called by TCRdb with MiXCR from the 5' RACE reads. The data contain roughly 450,000 distinct CDR3 sequences, roughly 20% of them singletons. The source material was PBMCs or a T cell subset sorted from them (not recorded which). The receptors were gathered from an adult woman who had mild COVID-19 (a few samples of this study predate the infection). Cell type and time point are not known. Both conserved end residues are part of each CDR3. D genes are given only for firm matches. Size is omitted from some rows. Given values are once, few, many or a class for expanded clones.

many	TRBV12-3/TRBV12-4	.	TRBJ1-1	TGTGCCAGCAGCTTTACGGGGGGCACTGAAGCTTTCTTT	CASSFTGGTEAFF
few	TRBV6-5	.	TRBJ1-1	TGTGCCAGCAGTTACTTCAGGGAGTACACTGAAGCTTTCTTT	CASSYFREYTEAFF
.	TRBV6-6	.	TRBJ2-2	TGTGCCAGCAGGACCCCAGGGTCTAGGGAGCTGTTTTTT	CASRTPGSRELFF
.	TRBV6-2/TRBV6-3	TRBD1	TRBJ2-7	TGTGCCAGCAGTTCTCGCTGGACAGGGTCCTACGAGCAGTACTTC	CASSSRWTGSYEQYF
.	TRBV6-5	.	TRBJ2-3	TGTGCCAGCAGTTACTCCCAGACAATGATGGATACGCAGTATTTT	CASSYSQTMMDTQYF
.	TRBV9	TRBD2	TRBJ2-3	TGTGCCAGCAGCGTTAGCGGGAGCGGCACAGATACGCAGTATTTT	CASSVSGSGTDTQYF
few	TRBV6-5	TRBD2	TRBJ2-7	TGTGCCAGCAGACGGACTAGCGGGGTCTCCTACGAGCAGTACTTC	CASRRTSGVSYEQYF
few	TRBV10-3	TRBD1	TRBJ2-5	TGTGCCATCAGTGACCAGACAGGGCTGTTGGAGACCCAGTACTTC	CAISDQTGLLETQYF
.	TRBV29-1	TRBD1	TRBJ2-3	TGCAGCGTTGAACAGGGGGGCACAGATACGCAGTATTTT	CSVEQGGTDTQYF
few	TRBV7-6	TRBD2	TRBJ2-1	TGTGCCAGCAGTTCTATAACCGGGACTATGGATGAGCAGTTCTTC	CASSSITGTMDEQFF
many	TRBV5-6	.	TRBJ2-3	TGTGCCAGCAGCCTTCCGGGACAAACGTACCGGGATACGCAGTATTTT	CASSLPGQTYRDTQYF
many	TRBV5-5	.	TRBJ2-7	TGTGCCAGCAGCTCTGGGACATCTTTCTACGAGCAGTACTTC	CASSSGTSFYEQYF
.	TRBV3-1	.	TRBJ1-3	TGTGCCAGCAGCCTACGGGGATCTGCGGGAAACACCATATATTTT	CASSLRGSAGNTIYF
.	TRBV4-2	.	TRBJ2-1	TGTGCCAGCAGCCAAGAGACAGCCAGCTACAATGAGCAGTTCTTC	CASSQETASYNEQFF
.	TRBV9	.	TRBJ2-1	TGTGCCAGCAGCGTAGACGGTGCCTGGGATGAGCAGTTCTTC	CASSVDGAWDEQFF
.	TRBV20-1	TRBD2	TRBJ2-3	TGCAGTGCTGCGACTAGCGGGAGGGCCGAGGATACGCAGTATTTT	CSAATSGRAEDTQYF
.	TRBV5-6	TRBD1	TRBJ1-1	TGTGCCAGCAGCTTGGGGAGAACGAGACAGGGACTGAACACTGAAGCTTTCTTT	CASSLGRTRQGLNTEAFF
few	TRBV7-7	TRBD2	TRBJ2-1	TGTGCCAGCAGCCCCGACCAGTCTAGCGGGGGGACAATGAGGCAGTTCTTC	CASSPDQSSGGTMRQFF
few	TRBV5-1	.	TRBJ1-1	TGCGCCAGCAGCTGGGGAATCCGACAGGCGGAGGAAGCTTTCTTT	CASSWGIRQAEEAFF
few	TRBV7-7	.	TRBJ2-5	TGTGCTAGCAGCTTAGCAGTGGGGGTTCAAGAGACCCAGTACTTC	CASSLAVGVQETQYF
many	TRBV12-3/TRBV12-4	TRBD2	TRBJ2-3	TGTGCCAGCAGTTCCAGGATGACTAGCGGGACTAGCACAGATACGCAGTATTTT	CASSSRMTSGTSTDTQYF
few	TRBV29-1	TRBD1	TRBJ2-2	TGCAGCGTTGAGGTCAGGGGGTTTGGGACCGGGGAGCTGTTTTTT	CSVEVRGFGTGELFF
few	TRBV5-1	TRBD2	TRBJ2-7	TGCGCCAGCAGGGGGAGACTAGCGGGAGTTGAGCAGTACTTC	CASRGRLAGVEQYF
.	TRBV5-1	.	TRBJ1-2	TGCGCCAGCAGCTTGGGACAGGTGTCGAATGGCTACACCTTC	CASSLGQVSNGYTF
many	TRBV7-7	TRBD2	TRBJ2-1	TGTGCCAGCAGCCCAGTCCCAGGACTAGCGGGGGGGCCGGATGAGCAGTTCTTC	CASSPVPGLAGGPDEQFF
few	TRBV20-1	.	TRBJ2-7	TGCAGTGCTGCGGGCCTAGCTCTCTACGAGCAGTACTTC	CSAAGLALYEQYF
.	TRBV4-3	TRBD2	TRBJ2-1	TGCGCCAGCAGCCAAGGGGAGGGGCGGCTAAATGAGCAGTTCTTC	CASSQGEGRLNEQFF
few	TRBV7-6	TRBD2	TRBJ2-1	TGTGCCAGCAGCTTAGTGGTACTAGCGGCCTACAATGAGCAGTTCTTC	CASSLVVLAAYNEQFF
.	TRBV7-9	TRBD2	TRBJ2-5	TGTGCCAGCAGCCCCAGTTCTGGCTCCCGGGGGGCCCAGTACTTC	CASSPSSGSRGAQYF
.	TRBV20-1	TRBD2	TRBJ2-4	TGCAGTGCTAGAAGGACTAGCGGGGGTAACATTCAGTACTTC	CSARRTSGGNIQYF
few	TRBV20-1	TRBD2	TRBJ2-1	TGCAGTGCTAGCAAGACAGCGGGGGGAGCACCCTACAATGAGCAGTTCTTC	CSASKTAGGAPYNEQFF
.	TRBV7-8	.	TRBJ2-2	TGTGCCAGCAGGCCGGAGGTCACCGGGGAGCTGTTTTTT	CASRPEVTGELFF
.	TRBV7-8	TRBD2	TRBJ2-3	TGTGCCAGCAGCTTTCTCCGGACTAGCGATAGCACAGATACGCAGTATTTT	CASSFLRTSDSTDTQYF
few	TRBV7-9	.	TRBJ2-7	TGTGCCAGCAGCTTAGGGGCCACCTCCTCCTACGAGCAGTACTTC	CASSLGATSSYEQYF
few	TRBV12-3/TRBV12-4	.	TRBJ2-7	TGTGCCAGCAGTTTCAATGGAGACTACGAGCAGTACTTC	CASSFNGDYEQYF
once	TRBV6-5	TRBD2	TRBJ2-3	TGTGCCAGCAGTTACTCTGGCGGGGGTAGCGCAGATACGCAGTATTTT	CASSYSGGGSADTQYF
.	TRBV12-3/TRBV12-4	TRBD2	TRBJ2-3	TGTGCCAGCAGCCCAGCGGGGAAGGGTTGGTTTACGCAGTATTTT	CASSPAGKGWFTQYF
.	TRBV7-2	.	TRBJ2-7	TGTGCCAGCAACGACCCCTTCCGCTCCTACGAGCAGTACTTC	CASNDPFRSYEQYF
.	TRBV12-3/TRBV12-4	TRBD2	TRBJ2-1	TGTGCCAGCAGTTTCCAGCGGGGGGGCGGGATCTTC	CASSFQRGGGIF
.	TRBV6-5	.	TRBJ1-1	TGTGCCAGCAGTTTGGACAGCGGTTTGGGCACTGAAGCTTTCTTT	CASSLDSGLGTEAFF
.	TRBV6-5	.	TRBJ2-7	TGTGCCAGCAGTTACTCGAACCAGGGAAGCGACGAGCAGTACTTC	CASSYSNQGSDEQYF
.	TRBV6-5	.	TRBJ1-6	TGTGCCAGCAGTTACTGGGACGGGAATTCACCCCTCCACTTT	CASSYWDGNSPLHF
.	TRBV20-1	TRBD1	TRBJ1-6	TGCAGTGCTAGAGCCTCAAGGCGGGACAGGTCGAAAGAACCCCTCCACTTT	CSARASRRDRSKEPLHF
.	TRBV2	.	TRBJ2-5	TGTGCCAGCAAAAAATTGACCTGGGAGACCCAGTACTTC	CASKKLTWETQYF
.	TRBV20-1	TRBD1	TRBJ2-7	TGCAGTGCAACCGGAGGACAGGGGGCTACCTACGAGCAGTACTTC	CSATGGQGATYEQYF
.	TRBV15	.	TRBJ2-2	TGTGCCACCAGCAGAGATCAAGCGTCGAACACCGGGGAGCTGTTTTTT	CATSRDQASNTGELFF
.	TRBV18	.	TRBJ2-5	TGTGCCAGCTCACCAGCAGGGGTGAGAGGAGAGACCCAGTACTTC	CASSPAGVRGETQYF
few	TRBV7-9	.	TRBJ1-1	TGTGCCAGCAGCTACTCCACAGGGTTAAACACTGAAGCTTTCTTT	CASSYSTGLNTEAFF
.	TRBV6-2/TRBV6-3	TRBD2	TRBJ2-1	TGTGCCAGCAGTTCCGTACTGCTAGCGGTTTCCTACAATGAGCAGTTCTTC	CASSSVLLAVSYNEQFF
.	TRBV5-1	.	TRBJ2-1	TGCGCCAGCAGCTTGGAGGCGGTGGTAGCGCCGCCCCAACAGTTCTTC	CASSLEAVVAPPQQFF
.	TRBV29-1	TRBD1	TRBJ1-2	TGCAGCGCCATAGTATGGACAGGGATGGCCTATGGCTACACCTTC	CSAIVWTGMAYGYTF
few	TRBV2	TRBD1	TRBJ2-5	TGTGCCAGCAGTCAGGGGGCAGGAGAGACCCAGTACTTC	CASSQGAGETQYF